This T cell receptor (beta chain) was sequenced in a study of blood T cell repertoires in COVID-19. The method was immunoSEQ multiplex PCR; TCRdb's version includes in-frame clones alone and lacks a portion of them. This table holds roughly 250,000 clones, 82% found once. V lost 5 bases and J lost 7; bases outside the gene matches: 8. The CDR3 sequence is 16 residues long. CDR1 and CDR2 (germline): SGHVS, FQNEAQ. This clone was counted once. This chain joins TRBV7-8 and TRBJ2-1; the match to TRBD2 covers 13 bases. The sequencing sample was made of peripheral blood. This clonotype was obtained from a woman of 80 years or more with active or convalescent COVID-19. This CDR3 reads CASSETGTSGTNEQFF. CDR3 sequence (DNA): TGTGCCAGCAGCGAGACCGGGACTAGCGGGACGAATGAGCAGTTCTTC.